This T cell receptor beta chain was retrieved from a study of cytomegalovirus exposure and HLA in healthy donors. Study results and limitations: Analysis performed later showed TCR beta chains linked to HLA being more clonally expanded than equally common others. In vitro experiments confirmed that three CMV-associated chains were specific for CMV antigens. The classifier was said to identify cytomegalovirus status with high specificity and sensitivity.

The PCR used 60 Vbeta and 13 Jbeta primers. Repertoires were generated with immunoSEQ multiplex PCR, while TCRdb's copy carries only in-frame clones and drops some. The repertoire includes around 80,000 clones, roughly a tenth of them detected once, and approximately 25% sits in the top ten. In this sample, this clone turned up a few times. As yet, its antigen is unknown. CDR1 is LNHNV and CDR2 is YYDKDF in the germline V gene (reference sequence). V was pared by 7 bases and J by 5 bases, with 6 bases of the junction left unmatched. This CDR3 spans 15 amino acids. This chain connects TRBV15 to TRBJ2-1, with 12 positions matching TRBD1. The specimen sequenced was PBMCs. The receptor was derived from a man aged 60 to 75 in good health and CMV-seropositive. CDR3 sequence reads: CATTGTGGADNEQFF. The DNA for the CDR3 is TGTGCCACCACGGGGACAGGGGGCGCCGACAATGAGCAGTTCTTC. Full variable domain (rest looked up from reference TRBV15 and TRBJ2-1): DAMVIQNPRYQVTQFGKPVTLSCSQTLNHNVMYWYQQKSSQAPKLLFHYYDKDFNNEADTPDNFQSRRPNTSFCFLDIRSPGLGDTAMYLCATTGTGGADNEQFFGPGTRLTVL.